The 25 T cell receptor beta chains below were found in one sample sequenced in a study of early T cells in non-severe SARS-CoV-2 infection. MiXCR, applied by TCRdb to the 5' RACE reads, yields one record per CDR3 protein. The sample yields some 32,000 distinct CDR3 sequences, 5% to 6% seen once. Source material: whole blood. These TCRs come from an adult who was a healthcare worker with PCR-confirmed SARS-CoV-2 infection or an uninfected control (not recorded which).

Many counts were recorded for this clonotype. The chain uses TRBV20-1 and TRBJ2-7; a possible D gene is TRBD1 (6 bases). The V gene lost 5 bases and the J gene lost 7 bases, with 15 bases spanning the gap. This CDR3 spans 12 amino acids. Germline values: CDR1 DFQATT, CDR2 SNEGSKA (reference sequence). The CDR3 here is CSAFGQWEEQYF. The CDR3 DNA reads as TGCAGTGCTTTTGGACAGTGGGAAGAGCAGTACTTC.

Only a few counts were recorded for this clonotype. The CDR3 coding sequence is TGTGCCAGCAGGCCCACCGGGACTAGGGACTTCTACGAGCAGTACTTC. It codes for CASRPTGTRDFYEQYF. The chain is built from TRBV6-2 or TRBV6-3 and TRBJ2-7; 8 bases are a match to TRBD2. The CDR3 loop spans 16 amino acids. The ends lost 6 bases at V and 3 bases at J; junction bases unmatched: 13. Germline V gives CDR1 MNHEY, CDR2 SVGEGT.

Only a few counts were recorded for this clonotype. Here the CDR3 reads CASSRNGGDYGYTF. DNA for the CDR3: TGTGCCAGCAGCCGGAATGGGGGCGACTATGGCTACACCTTC. This chain connects TRBV5-5 to TRBJ1-2; tentatively, D is TRBD1 (6 bases). The CDR3 loop spans 14 amino acids. The V end lost 4 bases, the J end lost 3 bases, and 13 bases lay between the germline ends. The germline CDR1 and CDR2 sequences are SGHKS and YYEKEE (reference sequence).

The CDR3 DNA sequence: TGTGCCAGCAGTTTGGGGTCGGATAATTCACCCCTCCACTTT. It encodes CASSLGSDNSPLHF. This chain links TRBV12-3 or TRBV12-4 with TRBJ1-6; D uncertain. This CDR3 comprises 14 residues. Trimming removed 3 bases from V and 5 bases from J, with 8 bases in between.

The rearrangement uses TRBV24-1 and TRBJ1-5, with TRBD1 matching over 12 bases. This CDR3 region has 16 residues. Germline loops: CDR1 KGHDR, CDR2 SFDVKD. The J segment lost 7 bases and the V segment lost 9 bases, leaving 12 bases of the junction unmatched. The CDR3 DNA sequence: TGTGCCACCGCCCGGGACAGGGGGCCTGGTGGACAGCCCCAGCATTTT. Its translation is CATARDRGPGGQPQHF.

The table lists this clonotype with a few counts. The chain carries TRBV12-3 or TRBV12-4 and TRBJ2-7; the match to TRBD1 covers 9 bases. The CDR3 totals 15 residues. V was pared by 2 bases and J by 2 bases, with 4 bases of the junction left unmatched. The CDR3 is CASSLSTGGAYEQYF. The CDR3 nucleotides are TGTGCCAGCAGTTTATCGACAGGGGGGGCCTACGAGCAGTACTTC.

This clonotype was counted many times. The rearrangement uses TRBV7-9 and TRBJ2-5; D gene ambiguous. This CDR3 region has 14 residues. Germline V gives CDR1 SEHNR, CDR2 FQNEAQ (reference sequence). Trimming stripped 2 bases from V and 1 base from J, with 8 bases between. CDR3 sequence reads: CASSLSLVQETQYF. CDR3 sequence (DNA): TGTGCCAGCAGCTTATCTTTAGTCCAAGAGACCCAGTACTTC.

This clonotype was seen ten or more times. In nucleotides, the CDR3 is TGTGCCAGCAGCGTAATCCGGGCCGATAATTCACCCCTCCACTTT. This gives the protein CASSVIRADNSPLHF. This chain links TRBV5-5 with TRBJ1-6; D unclear. The CDR3 contains 15 residues. V gave up 4 bases and J gave up 5 bases, with 13 bases separating them. The germline V gene encodes CDR1 SGHKS and CDR2 YYEKEE (reference sequence).

This clonotype was recorded many times. The chain couples TRBV28 to TRBJ2-7; 7 nucleotides align to TRBD2. This CDR3 spans 14 amino acids. Germline V gives CDR1 MDHEN, CDR2 SYDVKM. The ends lost 8 bases at V and 2 bases at J; junction bases unmatched: 9. In nucleotides, the CDR3 is TGTGCCAGCGGTGGGCGGGAGCGCACCTACGAGCAGTACTTC. This sequence encodes CASGGRERTYEQYF.

The V and J genes are TRBV4-2 and TRBJ1-1; possible D gene TRBD1, 5 bases. The CDR3 is made up of 16 amino acids. The germline V and J ends were trimmed by 5 bases and 0 bases, with 16 bases remaining between them. Germline V CDR1 and CDR2: LGHNA, YNFKEQ. In nucleotides, the CDR3 is TGTGCCAGCAGCGGGGCGGTGTCCAACATGAACACTGAAGCTTTCTTT. Translation gives CASSGAVSNMNTEAFF.

This clonotype was seen only a few times. The rearrangement links TRBV11-2 to TRBJ2-5; TRBD2 aligns across 7 bases. Germline loops: CDR1 SGHAT, CDR2 FQNNGV. J lost 5 bases, V lost 6 bases, and 9 bases had no gene match. This CDR3 spans 14 amino acids. For the CDR3, the DNA is TGTGCCAGCAGTCCGGGGCCCGGGGGGGAGACCCAGTACTTC. Protein sequence: CASSPGPGGETQYF.

This clonotype was counted ten times or more. V is TRBV12-3 or TRBV12-4 and J is TRBJ2-1, with 14 bases matching TRBD2. CDR3 length: 17 amino acids. V was clipped by 3 bases and J by 5 bases; unmatched bases: 6. CDR3 residues: CASSLKTSGRANNEQFF. In nucleotides, the CDR3 is TGTGCCAGCAGTTTGAAGACTAGCGGGAGGGCCAACAATGAGCAGTTCTTC.

This clonotype has at least ten counts. The gene calls are TRBV4-1 and TRBJ1-2; 7 nucleotides line up with TRBD1. Germline lookup yields CDR1 MGHRA and CDR2 YSYEKL. The CDR3 totals 16 residues. Trimming at V came to 3 bases and at J to 0 bases, leaving 7 bases not matched to a gene. CDR3 nucleotides: TGCGCCAGCAGCCATGGGACAGAGAGAGCTAACTATGGCTACACCTTC. Encoded protein: CASSHGTERANYGYTF.

In this sample, this clonotype turned up a few times. This chain joins TRBV18 and TRBJ2-6; D is unresolved. V was pared by 9 bases and J by 4 bases, with 7 bases between. CDR1 and CDR2 from the germline V gene are KGHSH and LQKENI. The CDR3 consists of 12 residues. CDR3 coding DNA: TGTGCCAGTAGATCAGGGGCCAACGTCCTGACTTTC. As protein: CASRSGANVLTF.

This clonotype has only a few counts. The gene calls are TRBV30 and TRBJ2-4; D remains ambiguous. This CDR3 contains 11 residues. The germline V gene encodes CDR1 GTSNPN and CDR2 SVGIG (reference sequence). Trimming took off 3 bases at V and 6 bases at J, with 6 bases between the two ends. In DNA form, the CDR3 reads TGTGCCTGGAGCCCGGGAAACATTCAGTACTTC. Protein: CAWSPGNIQYF.

The chain carries TRBV28 and TRBJ1-6; TRBD1 might be the D (6 bases). The CDR3 consists of 14 residues. Per the germline V gene, CDR1 is MDHEN and CDR2 is SYDVKM. The V gene lost 6 bases and the J gene lost 10 bases, with 16 bases spanning the gap. The CDR3: CASSYRGARSPLHF. The CDR3 DNA is TGTGCCAGCAGCTACCGGGGGGCGCGGTCACCCCTCCACTTT.

There are a few counts of this clonotype. The DNA for the CDR3 is TGTGCCAGCAGCTTTCCCCGGGCCCGACTAGCGGGAGCCGCCGGGGAGCTGTTTTTT. Protein sequence: CASSFPRARLAGAAGELFF. J is TRBJ2-2 and V is TRBV7-6; TRBD2 aligns across 12 bases. The trim removed 3 bases at V and 6 bases at J, leaving 14 bases unmatched. Germline CDR1 is SGHVS and CDR2 is FNYEAQ. The CDR3 sequence is 19 residues long.

This clonotype was seen at least ten times. This rearrangement joins TRBV18 to TRBJ2-1, with a tentative D call TRBD2 (6 bases). The CDR3 runs to 15 residues. In germline, CDR1 is KGHSH, CDR2 LQKENI. The V end lost 2 bases, the J end lost 2 bases, and 10 bases lay between the germline ends. The CDR3 loop is CASSPERATYNEQFF. In DNA form, the CDR3 reads TGTGCCAGCTCACCAGAGCGGGCAACCTACAATGAGCAGTTCTTC.

This clonotype was counted at least ten times. This sequence joins TRBV2 and TRBJ2-7; 9 bases are a match to TRBD1. Germline trimming cut 7 bases from V and 6 bases from J; bases unmatched to any gene: 4. Germline lookup yields CDR1 SNHLY and CDR2 FYNNEI. The CDR3 sequence is 12 residues long. The CDR3 coding sequence is TGTGCCAGCAACTCGGACAGGGGCGAGCAGTACTTC. This sequence encodes CASNSDRGEQYF.

This clonotype was detected many times. The V gene is TRBV19, the J gene TRBJ1-5; D uncertain. The CDR3 is made up of 15 amino acids. CDR1 is LNHDA, CDR2 SQIVND, per germline (reference sequence). V was clipped by 3 bases and J by 2 bases, with 11 bases between them. The DNA of the CDR3 is TGTGCCAGTAGTATGAGGGAGGTGGGCAATCAGCCCCAGCATTTT. Encoded protein: CASSMREVGNQPQHF.

The V gene is TRBV6-5, the J gene TRBJ1-4, with 7 positions matching TRBD1. The CDR3 is 15 amino acids. With 2 bases clipped from V and 8 bases from J, the junction kept 8 bases outside the gene matches. Germline assignment: CDR1 MNHEY and CDR2 SVGAGI. The CDR3 region has the DNA TGTGCCAGCAGTTACCGTCGACAGGGTCCAGAAAAACTGTTTTTT. This gives the protein CASSYRRQGPEKLFF.

The rearrangement links TRBV12-3 or TRBV12-4 to TRBJ2-1; TRBD1 might be the D (5 bases). V was cut by 6 bases and J by 8 bases, with 20 bases left in between. The CDR3 loop spans 15 amino acids. CDR3 sequence (DNA): TGTGCCAGCAGCCTGGGGCCCTCAAACCGGCATGAGCAGTTCTTC. It specifies CASSLGPSNRHEQFF.

V and J are TRBV10-3 and TRBJ1-6; D is possibly TRBD1 (6 bases). CDR3 length: 15 residues. Germline V lookup: CDR1 ENHRY, CDR2 SYGVKD. Trimming stripped 3 bases from V and 9 bases from J, with 15 bases between. DNA for the CDR3: TGTGCCATCAGTGATTCGGACAGAGGACTTTCACCCCTCCACTTT. It encodes CAISDSDRGLSPLHF.

There are many counts of this clonotype. The chain carries TRBV7-8 and TRBJ2-5, with TRBD1 identical over 7 bases. Germline CDR1 SGHVS, CDR2 FQNEAQ. V was clipped by 2 bases and J by 5 bases; unmatched bases: 8. The CDR3 has 15 amino acids. The CDR3 bases are TGTGCCAGCAGCTTAAATACAGGGGATCGGGAGACCCAGTACTTC. Translated, it gives CASSLNTGDRETQYF. Full variable domain (rest looked up from reference TRBV7-8 and TRBJ2-5): GAGVSQSPRYKVAKRGQDVALRCDPISGHVSLFWYQQALGQGPEFLTYFQNEAQLDKSGLPSDRFFAERPEGSVSTLKIQRTQQEDSAVYLCASSLNTGDRETQYFGPGTRLLVL.

This clonotype was counted only a few times. The rearrangement joins TRBV28 to TRBJ1-1; 7 bases match TRBD1. The CDR3 is made up of 14 amino acids. Trimming at V came to 7 bases and at J to 5 bases, leaving 10 bases not matched to a gene. The germline gives CDR1 MDHEN, CDR2 SYDVKM. The CDR3 region is CASKPGPRGTEAFF. CDR3 nucleotides: TGTGCCAGCAAACCGGGACCCAGGGGGACTGAAGCTTTCTTT.